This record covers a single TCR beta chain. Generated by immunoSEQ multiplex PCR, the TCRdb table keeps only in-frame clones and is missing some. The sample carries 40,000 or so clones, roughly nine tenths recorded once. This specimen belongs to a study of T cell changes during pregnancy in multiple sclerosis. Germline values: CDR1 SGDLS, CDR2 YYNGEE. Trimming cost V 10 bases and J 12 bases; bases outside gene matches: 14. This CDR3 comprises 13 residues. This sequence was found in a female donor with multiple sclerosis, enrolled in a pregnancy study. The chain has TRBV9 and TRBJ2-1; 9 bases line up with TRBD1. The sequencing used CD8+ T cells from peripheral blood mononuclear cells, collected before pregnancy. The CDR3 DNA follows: TGTGCCTCATCGACAGGGGGGTCTACAAGGCAGTTCTTC. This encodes CASSTGGSTRQFF.